These 28 T cell receptor beta chains originate from one sample sequenced in a study of radiation and T cells in renal cell carcinoma. Time point of the sample: blood 2 weeks post-SBRT. The treatment is: 15 Gy SBRT to primary tumor, nephrectomy 4 weeks later. Sequencing used immunoSEQ multiplex PCR; TCRdb keeps in-frame clones, though not all of them. The data show some 130,000 clones, roughly four fifths seen once. Sequenced here: blood, sampled from a patient whose treatment included radiotherapy and nephrectomy. The origin of the receptors is an older woman with renal cell carcinoma.

The chain recombines TRBV7-9 with TRBJ1-5, with D uncertain. In germline, CDR1 is SEHNR, CDR2 FQNEAQ (reference sequence). Trimming removed 3 bases at V and 1 base at J, with 7 bases between. The CDR3 sequence is 14 residues long. CDR3 sequence reads: CASSFGASNQPQHF. The CDR3 DNA reads TGTGCCAGCAGCTTCGGAGCAAGCAATCAGCCCCAGCATTTT.

The genes are TRBV19 and TRBJ1-1; 8 positions agree with TRBD1. With V trimmed by 8 bases and J by 6 bases, 11 bases remained unmatched. Germline V gene data show CDR1 as LNHDA and CDR2 as SQIVND (reference sequence). The CDR3 runs 14 residues. The CDR3 bases are TGTGCCAGTTCTCATCGGACAGGGTTCTCTGAAGCTTTCTTT. Translation gives CASSHRTGFSEAFF.

In its sample, this clone was seen a few times. The V and J genes are TRBV13 and TRBJ1-3, with 7 bases lining up with TRBD1. Germline assignment: CDR1 PRHDT and CDR2 FYEKMQ (reference sequence). CDR3 length: 17 residues. With V trimmed by 2 bases and J by 3 bases, 10 bases remained unmatched. This CDR3 reads CASSLRPGTADGNTIYF. The CDR3, as DNA: TGTGCCAGCAGCTTAAGGCCCGGGACAGCCGATGGAAACACCATATATTTT.

The rearrangement joins TRBV14 to TRBJ1-3, with D tentatively TRBD1 (5 bases). The CDR3 runs 16 residues. Germline V CDR1 and CDR2: SGHDN, FVKESK. V was cut by 2 bases and J by 0 bases, with 11 bases left in between. CDR3 sequence reads: CASSQTDTNSGNTIYF. The CDR3 nucleotides read TGTGCCAGCAGCCAAACGGACACAAACTCTGGAAACACCATATATTTT. The whole variable domain, filled in from reference TRBV14 and TRBJ1-3, reads EAGVTQFPSHSVIEKGQTVTLRCDPISGHDNLYWYRRVMGKEIKFLLHFVKESKQDESGMPNNRFLAERTGGTYSTLKVQPAELEDSGVYFCASSQTDTNSGNTIYFGEGSWLTVV.

The genes are TRBV6-1 and TRBJ1-4; no firm D call. CDR3 length: 11 amino acids. The ends were cut back, 0 bases at V and 10 bases at J, with 3 bases in the middle. Germline CDR1 and CDR2: MNHNS and SASEGT. The CDR3 coding sequence is TGTGCCAGCAGTGAAGCCCGAAAACTGTTTTTT. It is translated as CASSEARKLFF.

The genes are TRBV19 and TRBJ1-5; D is undetermined. Germline loops: CDR1 LNHDA, CDR2 SQIVND (reference sequence). V lost 9 bases and J lost 0, with 9 bases in between. This CDR3 has 13 residues. The CDR3 nucleotides read TGTGCCAGCCTCGGGCTTAGCAATCAGCCCCAGCATTTT. Protein sequence: CASLGLSNQPQHF. Full variable domain (rest looked up from reference TRBV19 and TRBJ1-5): DGGITQSPKYLFRKEGQNVTLSCEQNLNHDAMYWYRQDPGQGLRLIYYSQIVNDFQKGDIAEGYSVSREKKESFPLTVTSAQKNPTAFYLCASLGLSNQPQHFGDGTRLSIL.

This chain links TRBV11-3 with TRBJ2-3; 10 bases fit TRBD2. The CDR3 is made up of 15 amino acids. CDR1 and CDR2 from the germline V gene are SGHNT and YENEEA. With V trimmed by 3 bases and J by 2 bases, 2 bases remained unmatched. For the CDR3, the DNA is TGTGCCAGCAGCTTGAGCGGGGGGGCCACAGATACGCAGTATTTT. Translation: CASSLSGGATDTQYF.

This sequence joins TRBV4-2 and TRBJ2-1; no clear D. Between the trimmed V and J ends, which lost 0 bases and 7 bases, there was a span of 19 bases. The length of the CDR3 is 17 residues. Germline V gene data show CDR1 as LGHNA and CDR2 as YNFKEQ. This CDR3 reads CASSQDLSRSSSNEQFF. Here the CDR3 DNA reads TGTGCCAGCAGCCAAGATCTCTCGAGAAGTAGCTCGAATGAGCAGTTCTTC.

J is TRBJ1-1 and V is TRBV6-1; D uncertain. V lost 3 bases, J lost 5 bases, and 13 bases lay in between. From germline, CDR1 is MNHNS and CDR2 SASEGT. The CDR3 spans 14 residues. The CDR3 DNA reads as TGTGCCAGCAGTGAGCGACAAGGAAGGACTGAAGCTTTCTTT. Its protein product is CASSERQGRTEAFF.

The chain combines TRBV15 with TRBJ2-7, with TRBD2 identical over 7 bases. CDR3 length: 16 amino acids. Germline CDR1 reads LNHNV; CDR2 reads YYDKDF (reference sequence). J was trimmed by 1 base and V by 5 bases; bases with no gene match: 11. The CDR3 reads CATSRVFGRGSYEQYF. For the CDR3, the DNA is TGTGCCACCAGCCGAGTGTTCGGGCGGGGGTCCTACGAGCAGTACTTC.

V gene TRBV2 combines with J gene TRBJ2-7; D is possibly TRBD2 (5 bases). Germline loops: CDR1 SNHLY, CDR2 FYNNEI. Trimming removed 7 bases from V and 2 bases from J, with 12 bases in between. The CDR3 runs 13 residues. Here the CDR3 reads CASITRETYEQYF. CDR3 sequence (DNA): TGTGCCAGCATCACCCGGGAAACCTACGAGCAGTACTTC.

This clone came up a few times. V is TRBV5-1 and J is TRBJ1-6; the D gene is possibly TRBD1 (5 bases). V was trimmed by 0 bases and J by 7 bases, leaving 20 bases between them. The CDR3 totals 18 residues. Per the germline V gene, CDR1 is SGHRS and CDR2 is YFSETQ. CDR3 sequence: CASSLEPGRAGRNSPLHF. The CDR3, as DNA: TGCGCCAGCAGCTTGGAACCCGGGCGCGCAGGGAGAAATTCACCCCTCCACTTT.

The chain has TRBV7-9 and TRBJ2-2; the match to TRBD2 covers 8 bases. Losses at the gene ends were 1 base for V and 6 bases for J; bases not matched to a gene: 4. Germline-derived CDR1 and CDR2 are SEHNR and FQNEAQ (reference sequence). The CDR3 sequence is 15 residues long. CDR3 in DNA: TGTGCCAGCAGCTTAGACGGGAGGGCCGCCGGGGAGCTGTTTTTT. Translating it yields CASSLDGRAAGELFF. Looking up the rest from reference TRBV7-9 and TRBJ2-2 gives the full variable domain: DTGVSQNPRHKITKRGQNVTFRCDPISEHNRLYWYRQTLGQGPEFLTYFQNEAQLEKSRLLSDRFSAERPKGSFSTLEIQRTEQGDSAMYLCASSLDGRAAGELFFGEGSRLTVL.

J is TRBJ2-3 and V is TRBV5-1, with TRBD1 as a possible D gene (7 bases). CDR3 length equals 15 residues. The V end lost 7 bases, the J end lost 0 bases, and 15 bases lay between the germline ends. Germline CDR1 reads SGHRS; CDR2 reads YFSETQ. This CDR3 reads CASYDQGGSTDTQYF. CDR3 nucleotides: TGCGCCAGCTACGACCAGGGGGGAAGCACAGATACGCAGTATTTT.

The chain joins TRBV6-5 to TRBJ1-2; D remains ambiguous. Germline values: CDR1 MNHEY, CDR2 SVGAGI. V shed 2 bases and J shed 3 bases, with 10 bases lying between them. This CDR3 has 14 amino acids. Written as DNA, the CDR3 is TGTGCCAGCAGTTACGGGTGGGGTTACTATGGCTACACCTTC. Translating it yields CASSYGWGYYGYTF.

CDR3 in DNA: TGTGCCAGCAGCTTTGGGGTCGGCACTGAAGCTTTCTTT. Amino acid sequence: CASSFGVGTEAFF. The genes are TRBV5-6 and TRBJ1-1; D is uncertain. V was shortened by 2 bases and J by 4 bases, with 9 bases between the two germline ends. The CDR3 is 13 amino acids. From germline, CDR1 is SGHDT and CDR2 YYEEEE.

V and J are TRBV7-2 and TRBJ1-3; a possible D gene is TRBD1 (6 bases). This CDR3 has 14 amino acids. V lost 6 bases and J lost 1, with 10 bases in between. Germline V gene lookup returns CDR1 SGHTA and CDR2 FQGNSA. CDR3 protein: CASRSQGSGNTIYF. In DNA, the CDR3 is TGTGCCAGCAGATCACAGGGTTCTGGAAACACCATATATTTT.

The CDR3 nucleotides read TGCGCCAGCAGCTTTTATGGACAGAGCGAAAACACCATATATTTT. Its translation: CASSFYGQSENTIYF. This chain uses TRBV5-1 with TRBJ1-3, with a possible D match to TRBD1 (6 bases). V dropped 2 bases and J dropped 6 bases, with 15 bases sitting between them. This CDR3 spans 15 amino acids. CDR1 is SGHRS, CDR2 YFSETQ, per germline.

The rearrangement links TRBV28 to TRBJ1-2, with 7 bases aligning to TRBD1. This CDR3 spans 15 amino acids. From germline, CDR1 is MDHEN and CDR2 SYDVKM. V shed 11 bases and J 4 bases; nucleotides not matched to a gene: 16. The CDR3 coding sequence is TGTGCCGCGGGGATTGGGACAGCGAAGGGCTATGGCTACACCTTC. Encoded protein: CAAGIGTAKGYGYTF.

The J gene is TRBJ2-2, the V gene TRBV28; either TRBD1 or TRBD2 may supply D (5 bases each). The CDR3 extends over 17 amino acids. The germline V gene encodes CDR1 MDHEN and CDR2 SYDVKM. V lost 1 base and J 2 bases, leaving 14 bases between the germline ends. CDR3 sequence: CASSLFLGTGNTGELFF. DNA of the CDR3: TGTGCCAGCAGTTTATTCCTCGGGACCGGCAACACCGGGGAGCTGTTTTTT.

The chain uses TRBV18 and TRBJ2-7; D ambiguous. Germline loops: CDR1 KGHSH, CDR2 LQKENI. The CDR3 covers 13 residues. V lost 0 bases and J lost 3, with 6 bases in between. The CDR3 region has the DNA TGTGCCAGCTCACCACCCCCGGGCTACGAGCAGTACTTC. Translation: CASSPPPGYEQYF.

This clone turned up a few times. Different DNA sequences within this sample yield the same CDR3. This rearrangement joins TRBV5-1 to TRBJ1-5; unclear D gene. Germline-derived CDR1 and CDR2 are SGHRS and YFSETQ. The CDR3 length is 13 residues. V was clipped by 0 bases and J by 5 bases, with 6 bases between them. The CDR3 DNA follows: TGCGCCAGCAGCTTGGAAGCCGATCAGCCCCAGCATTTT. Encoded protein: CASSLEADQPQHF.

This chain links TRBV18 with TRBJ2-4; perhaps TRBD1 as D (6 bases). Germline lookup yields CDR1 KGHSH and CDR2 LQKENI. V gave up 2 bases and J gave up 8 bases, with 13 bases separating them. CDR3 length equals 14 residues. The CDR3 reads CASSPGGADHIQYF. CDR3 in DNA: TGTGCCAGCTCACCAGGGGGCGCTGACCACATTCAGTACTTC.

The V and J genes are TRBV4-1 and TRBJ2-7, with unresolved D. The V end was cut by 1 base, the J end by 2 bases, with 6 bases between. CDR3 length: 13 residues. CDR1 is MGHRA and CDR2 is YSYEKL in the germline V gene. The CDR3 region is CASSQVAAYEQYF. The CDR3 coding sequence is TGCGCCAGCAGCCAAGTGGCGGCCTACGAGCAGTACTTC.

The chain employs TRBV6-6 and TRBJ1-6; 7 bases line up with TRBD1. The CDR3 consists of 15 residues. The V gene end was trimmed by 8 bases and the J gene end by 6 bases; junction bases not matched to a gene: 10. Germline values: CDR1 MNHNY, CDR2 SVGAGI (reference sequence). The CDR3 nucleotides are TGTGCCAGCCTAACAGGGGACTCACTTAATTCACCCCTCCACTTT. Encoded protein: CASLTGDSLNSPLHF.

The V gene is TRBV11-2, the J gene TRBJ1-5; the D is unclear. V was shortened by 0 bases and J by 9 bases, with 6 bases between the two germline ends. This CDR3 contains 12 residues. Per germline, CDR1 SGHAT and CDR2 FQNNGV. CDR3 coding DNA: TGTGCCAGCAGCTTAGACCTAGGGCCCCAGCATTTT. This translates into CASSLDLGPQHF.

The chain employs TRBV6-1 and TRBJ2-2, with D perhaps TRBD2 (5 bases). This CDR3 is built from 15 residues. In germline, CDR1 is MNHNS, CDR2 SASEGT. Trimming left V 6 bases short and J 2 bases short, with 13 bases between. For the CDR3, the DNA is TGTGCCAGCAGGGTGGGAGTGGGTAACACCGGGGAGCTGTTTTTT. It is translated as CASRVGVGNTGELFF.

V and J are TRBV2 and TRBJ2-2; D unclear. The CDR3 is 14 residues long. Between the trimmed V and J ends, which lost 8 bases and 2 bases, there was a span of 12 bases. Germline CDR1 SNHLY, CDR2 FYNNEI. Here the CDR3 DNA reads TGTGCCAGCGCGATAACAGATAACACCGGGGAGCTGTTTTTT. Translated: CASAITDNTGELFF.